The source of this T cell receptor beta chain is a study of CD8+CD57+ T cells in acquired aplastic anemia (dated by TCRdb to about 2018). The study in broad terms: A mean of about 3.2 ug of DNA, ranging from roughly 0.2 to 27.4 ug, was extracted from sorted CD4+ and CD8+ cells. A CD8+CD57+ expansion meant a frequency higher than the mean frequency seen in healthy subjects. Beyond this particular receptor, the publication reports: Between patients and healthy controls, no significant difference in CD8+ Simpson's diversity was found (P=0.060). Twenty-nine CD8+ CDR3 sequences were found to be shared between patients and controls, but these sequences appeared to be highly expressed in patients and within the immunodominant clones of the patients.

Patients chosen for sequencing had shown expansion of CD8+CD57+ cells by flow cytometry. Every patient had a diagnosis of severe acquired aplastic anemia based on International Study of Aplastic Anemia and Agranulocytosis and Camitta criteria. Patients had received no therapy at the time of blood sampling. The study deep-sequenced TCR repertoires of sorted CD4+ and CD8+ blood T cells from severe aplastic anemia patients and healthy subjects. In the USA, patient enrollment took place under clinicaltrials.gov protocols 00001620, 01623167, 00001397, 00071045, 00081523 and 00961064. Ficoll-Paque density gradient centrifugation was used to isolate peripheral blood mononuclear cells. Before DNA extraction, CD4+ and CD8+ T cells were sorted with FACS or magnetic beads. Unmatched junction bases come to 8, with V trimmed by 7 bases and J by 6 bases. From the cysteine up to the phenylalanine, the CDR3 has a length of 15 residues. Just CDR3 DNA is preserved here, 45 bases in frame from base 1. As encoded in the germline V gene, CDR1 is ENHRY while CDR2 is SYGVKD.

A word on this clonotype: Which antigen it targets is not known. No clone much larger than this one lies a single base away; base qualities are absent.

Profiling of TCR beta VDJ combinations and CDR3 sequences used genomic DNA as the template. An Illumina HiSeq 2000 was the platform used for TCR repertoire sequencing. The published analysis was carried out like this. TRBV/TRBJ rearrangement plots, CDR3 size and DJ length profiles, and Simpson's diversity index were used to assess repertoires. Whichever DNA sequence was most abundant in the deep sequencing data was defined as the immunodominant clone. CDR3 amino acid sequences were checked for sharing across subjects and were also compared against the VDJdb database and published repertoires. In-frame beta chains were kept once TCRdb had trimmed the public reads at Q25 with fastp and called clones with MiXCR. Each record represents a unique CDR3 protein, reported with the most common genes and DNA among its rows. The V and J calls here are based on TCRdb, not the publication. In this sample the table shows under 200,000 distinct CDR3 sequences, more than 40% of which occur a single time. About 30% of the sample comes from the top ten.

The sample comprised sorted CD4+, CD8+, or CD8+CD57+ T cells (not recorded which) from PBMCs. This receptor was obtained from a human donor with aplastic anemia. The sequence is built from TRBV10-3 and TRBJ2-1; TRBD2 agrees with 11 junctional bases. The nucleotide sequence reads TGTGCCATCAACGGTGGGACTAGCGGCCGCAATGAGCAGTTCTTC. The resulting protein is CAINGGTSGRNEQFF.